These 27 T cell receptor beta chains were all obtained from the same sample, sequenced in a study of blood T cells in healthy people across ages. Primed by a sample-barcoded 5' primer and a J-beta primer mix, a second PCR proceeded for roughly 6 to 12 cycles. TCRdb re-called the 5' RACE reads through MiXCR, storing one row per CDR3 protein. The data hold around 1,000,000 distinct CDR3 sequences, with roughly a quarter observed a single time. These data also featured in a second study, about T cells of mothers and their children.

The sequenced sample was blood. These TCRs come from a girl aged 2 to 10 in good health.

This chain uses TRBV11-2 with TRBJ1-3; TRBD1 might be the D (5 bases). The CDR3 contains 18 residues. Trimming cost V 5 bases and J 0 bases, with 20 bases left between them. Per the germline V gene, CDR1 is SGHAT and CDR2 is FQNNGV. CDR3 DNA: TGTGCCAGCAGCCCCTACTGGGGGAGTGCCTACTCTGGAAACACCATATATTTT. Its translation is CASSPYWGSAYSGNTIYF.

V gene TRBV27 combines with J gene TRBJ2-5; D is unresolved. Per the germline V gene, CDR1 is MNHEY and CDR2 is SMNVEV (reference sequence). The V end was cut by 3 bases, the J end by 4 bases, with 9 bases between. CDR3 length equals 13 residues. The CDR3, as DNA: TGTGCCAGCAGTTTTATAGGTGTAGAGACCCAGTACTTC. Protein product: CASSFIGVETQYF.

This clonotype was detected only a few times. The chain has TRBV20-1 and TRBJ2-3; no clear D gene. The CDR3 loop spans 13 amino acids. V lost 5 bases, J lost 6 bases, and 15 bases lay in between. Germline assignment: CDR1 DFQATT and CDR2 SNEGSKA (reference sequence). The CDR3 sequence: CSAPTPERDTQYF. The CDR3 bases are TGCAGTGCTCCCACCCCGGAACGGGATACGCAGTATTTT.

This clonotype turned up a few times. This chain uses TRBV29-1 with TRBJ1-3; TRBD1 might be the D (6 bases). CDR1 and CDR2 (germline): SQVTM, ANQGSEA. With 1 base removed from V and 3 bases from J, the gap between germline ends came to 13 bases. The CDR3 length is 15 residues. The CDR3 loop reads CSVEGTAPYGNTIYF. In DNA, the CDR3 is TGCAGCGTTGAAGGGACAGCGCCCTATGGAAACACCATATATTTT.

The CDR3 region has the DNA TGTGCTATGGGCAGGAGCTCCTACAATGAGCAGTTCTTC. Amino acid sequence: CAMGRSSYNEQFF. The chain links TRBV7-9 to TRBJ2-1; D remains ambiguous. This CDR3 contains 13 residues. Germline assignment: CDR1 SEHNR and CDR2 FQNEAQ (reference sequence).

This clonotype has more than one count but fewer than ten. The chain links TRBV5-1 to TRBJ2-3, with 8 bases aligning to TRBD2. V was pared by 0 bases and J by 9 bases, with 9 bases of the junction left unmatched. The length of the CDR3 is 15 residues. Germline V CDR1 and CDR2: SGHRS, YFSETQ. The CDR3: CASSLAERGLETQYF. For the CDR3, the DNA is TGCGCCAGCAGCTTGGCCGAGCGGGGGCTTGAGACGCAGTATTTT.

The rearrangement links TRBV20-1 to TRBJ2-2, with D maybe TRBD2 (6 bases). Trimming removed 6 bases at V and 2 bases at J, with 10 bases between. CDR3 length equals 13 residues. Germline assignment: CDR1 DFQATT and CDR2 SNEGSKA (reference sequence). The CDR3, as DNA: TGCAGTGCCGCGGGACTCAACACCGGGGAGCTGTTTTTT. It translates to CSAAGLNTGELFF.

This clonotype was found a few times. This chain uses TRBV12-3 or TRBV12-4 with TRBJ2-5; tentative D call: TRBD2 (6 bases). The CDR3 loop spans 17 amino acids. V lost 8 bases and J 4 bases, leaving 26 bases between the germline ends. The DNA for the CDR3 is TGTGCCAGCGAAGGGGCGAGTGGAGGGAGTTTCGGAGAGACCCAGTACTTC. Translation: CASEGASGGSFGETQYF.

The genes are TRBV12-3 or TRBV12-4 and TRBJ2-3; 9 bases map to TRBD1. The CDR3 runs 16 residues. V shed 6 bases and J 0 bases; nucleotides not matched to a gene: 7. In DNA form, the CDR3 reads TGTGCCAGCAGCTTCTTACAGGGGGCTAGCACAGATACGCAGTATTTT. Protein product: CASSFLQGASTDTQYF.

The chain couples TRBV28 to TRBJ2-7, with a weak D call TRBD1 (5 bases). In germline, CDR1 is MDHEN, CDR2 SYDVKM. The V and J ends lost 4 bases and 4 bases respectively, with 23 bases between them. The length of the CDR3 is 17 residues. In nucleotides, the CDR3 is TGTGCCAGCAGTTCCCACCGACAGCGAGCGACCTTATACGAGCAGTACTTC. Protein: CASSSHRQRATLYEQYF. The variable domain in full, with the rest retrieved from reference TRBV28 and TRBJ2-7, is DVKVTQSSRYLVKRTGEKVFLECVQDMDHENMFWYRQDPGLGLRLIYFSYDVKMKEKGDIPEGYSVSREKKERFSLILESASTNQTSMYLCASSSHRQRATLYEQYFGPGTRLTVT.

The chain is built from TRBV3-1 and TRBJ2-1, with 7 nucleotides matching TRBD2. The CDR3 contains 15 residues. Trimming took 0 bases from V and 2 from J; bases not matched to a gene: 1. Germline V gene data show CDR1 as LGHDT and CDR2 as YNNKEL (reference sequence). The CDR3 DNA is TGTGCCAGCAGCCAAGAGCGGGAGCCCTACAATGAGCAGTTCTTC. Its translation is CASSQEREPYNEQFF.

This clonotype has a handful of counts. This chain uses TRBV29-1 with TRBJ1-5, with D perhaps matching TRBD1 (5 bases). In germline, CDR1 is SQVTM, CDR2 ANQGSEA. Between the trimmed V and J ends, which lost 4 bases and 2 bases, there was a span of 6 bases. The length of the CDR3 is 12 residues. The CDR3 DNA is TGCAGCGTTGGGGACCGCAATCAGCCCCAGCATTTT. Translated, it gives CSVGDRNQPQHF.

This clonotype occurred once. DNA for the CDR3: TGTGCCAGCAGCGTTTCCCCCCGATTGTGGGAGCAGTACTTC. Encoded protein: CASSVSPRLWEQYF. The chain joins TRBV12-3 or TRBV12-4 to TRBJ2-7; D is ambiguous. V was cut by 6 bases and J by 7 bases, with 19 bases left in between. The CDR3 is made up of 14 amino acids.

The chain combines TRBV19 with TRBJ2-5; 10 bases match TRBD1. The J call is in doubt because the DNA end fits TRBJ2-7 better. Germline V gene lookup returns CDR1 LNHDA and CDR2 SQIVND (reference sequence). The CDR3 contains 14 residues. In nucleotides, the CDR3 is TGTGCCAGTAGCAACGGGGGACAGGGGTACGAGCAGTACTTC. Amino acid sequence: CASSNGGQGYEQYF.

The rearrangement joins TRBV27 to TRBJ2-1; TRBD1 matches at 8 bases. Germline loops: CDR1 MNHEY, CDR2 SMNVEV (reference sequence). After removal of 6 bases from V and 2 bases from J, the junction contained 9 bases not matched to a gene. This CDR3 comprises 16 residues. The DNA of the CDR3 is TGTGCCAGCAGCCCTCTGGGGGACAGGACCTACAATGAGCAGTTCTTC. This encodes CASSPLGDRTYNEQFF.

In its sample, this clonotype was seen a few times. The rearrangement uses TRBV20-1 and TRBJ2-1, with 11 bases identical to TRBD1. The germline V gene has CDR1 DFQATT and CDR2 SNEGSKA (reference sequence). Losses at the gene ends were 2 bases for V and 8 bases for J; bases not matched to a gene: 11. The CDR3 contains 16 residues. CDR3: CSARNTGTGGGDEQFF. In DNA, the CDR3 is TGCAGTGCTAGAAATACCGGGACAGGGGGAGGAGATGAGCAGTTCTTC.

This clonotype was observed a handful of times. The chain couples TRBV28 to TRBJ2-5; D unclear. Trimming removed 2 bases from V and 3 bases from J, with 10 bases in between. CDR1 is MDHEN, CDR2 SYDVKM, per germline. CDR3 length: 14 amino acids. The CDR3 region is CASSLTSVEETQYF. CDR3 nucleotide sequence: TGTGCCAGCAGTTTAACCAGCGTGGAAGAGACCCAGTACTTC. Drawing the rest from reference TRBV28 and TRBJ2-5, the complete variable domain is DVKVTQSSRYLVKRTGEKVFLECVQDMDHENMFWYRQDPGLGLRLIYFSYDVKMKEKGDIPEGYSVSREKKERFSLILESASTNQTSMYLCASSLTSVEETQYFGPGTRLLVL.

The chain links TRBV5-1 to TRBJ1-3, with D possibly matching TRBD1 (6 bases). Germline V gene lookup returns CDR1 SGHRS and CDR2 YFSETQ. V lost 4 bases, J lost 7 bases, and 15 bases lay in between. CDR3 length: 14 residues. In DNA form, the CDR3 reads TGCGCCAGCAGCCCACAGGGTTATGGGAACACCATATATTTT. Translation: CASSPQGYGNTIYF. Looking up the rest from reference TRBV5-1 and TRBJ1-3 gives the full variable domain: KAGVTQTPRYLIKTRGQQVTLSCSPISGHRSVSWYQQTPGQGLQFLFEYFSETQRNKGNFPGRFSGRQFSNSRSEMNVSTLELGDSALYLCASSPQGYGNTIYFGEGSWLTVV.

The table lists this clonotype with a few counts. The chain has TRBV28 and TRBJ2-3; D call uncertain. This CDR3 has 15 amino acids. Per germline, CDR1 MDHEN and CDR2 SYDVKM. With 2 bases removed from V and 1 base from J, the gap between germline ends came to 10 bases. For the CDR3, the DNA is TGTGCCAGCAGTTTAGACACCGGCCGCACAGATACGCAGTATTTT. As protein: CASSLDTGRTDTQYF.

This chain joins TRBV6-5 and TRBJ1-1; no clear D gene. Trimming stripped 3 bases from V and 4 bases from J, with 12 bases between. The CDR3 loop spans 14 amino acids. Germline-derived CDR1 and CDR2 are MNHEY and SVGAGI. The chain's CDR3 is CASSYLGDGTEAFF. The CDR3 coding sequence is TGTGCCAGCAGTTATCTTGGGGATGGCACTGAAGCTTTCTTT.

This clonotype was seen once. The V call is TRBV7-2, the J call TRBJ2-3; D is unclear. V shed 6 bases and J shed 5 bases, with 12 bases lying between them. The CDR3 totals 13 residues. CDR1 and CDR2 (germline): SGHTA, FQGNSA. In DNA form, the CDR3 reads TGTGCCAGCAGTCAAGACCACCTAGATACGCAGTATTTT. This encodes CASSQDHLDTQYF.

This clonotype appeared a few times. This CDR3 is CSASGLTDTQYF. For the CDR3, the DNA is TGCAGTGCTTCCGGGCTCACAGATACGCAGTATTTT. The chain is built from TRBV20-1 and TRBJ2-3; no clear D. This CDR3 is 12 amino acids long. In germline, CDR1 is DFQATT, CDR2 SNEGSKA (reference sequence). V was cut by 5 bases and J by 2 bases, with 8 bases left in between.

The gene calls are TRBV29-1 and TRBJ2-5; TRBD2 aligns across 7 bases. With the DNA end fitting TRBJ2-7 better, the J assignment may be wrong. Germline V CDR1 and CDR2: SQVTM, ANQGSEA. This CDR3 is 12 amino acids long. DNA of the CDR3: TGCAGCGTCTGGGGCGGGAGCTACGAGCAGTACTTC. The encoded protein is CSVWGGSYEQYF.

Remarks on this clonotype: The junction does not match germline at one end; this may be a read error. The chain is built from TRBV7-3 and TRBJ2-5, with 9 bases that match TRBD2. The CDR3 is made up of 15 amino acids. Per the germline V gene, CDR1 is SGHTA and CDR2 is FQGTGA. The CDR3 loop reads CASSLNGLGSGGLDF. The CDR3, as DNA: TGTGCCAGCAGCTTAAATGGTCTGGGTAGCGGGGGATTGGACTTC.

This sequence joins TRBV12-3 or TRBV12-4 and TRBJ2-7; D perhaps matches TRBD1 (6 bases). V gave up 4 bases and J gave up 1 base, with 14 bases separating them. The CDR3 spans 15 residues. The CDR3 protein is CASSSGLQGSYEQYF. DNA of the CDR3: TGTGCCAGCAGTTCCGGCTTACAGGGTTCCTACGAGCAGTACTTC.

The chain combines TRBV12-3 or TRBV12-4 with TRBJ2-2; tentatively, D is TRBD2 (7 bases). CDR3 length: 20 residues. V was shortened by 7 bases and J by 2 bases, with 29 bases between the two germline ends. DNA for the CDR3: TGTGCCAGCATACCTGGGGGGGCAGGACCCAAGCTCGGAAACACCGGGGAGCTGTTTTTT. The encoded protein is CASIPGGAGPKLGNTGELFF.

This clonotype came up a few times. The chain has TRBV4-1 and TRBJ1-1; maybe TRBD1 (5 bases). With 4 bases removed from V and 6 bases from J, the gap between germline ends came to 15 bases. Germline V CDR1 and CDR2: MGHRA, YSYEKL. The CDR3 is 14 residues long. The CDR3 bases are TGCGCCAGCAGCCCGGGACCCTCCGAGGCTGAAGCTTTCTTT. It encodes CASSPGPSEAEAFF.